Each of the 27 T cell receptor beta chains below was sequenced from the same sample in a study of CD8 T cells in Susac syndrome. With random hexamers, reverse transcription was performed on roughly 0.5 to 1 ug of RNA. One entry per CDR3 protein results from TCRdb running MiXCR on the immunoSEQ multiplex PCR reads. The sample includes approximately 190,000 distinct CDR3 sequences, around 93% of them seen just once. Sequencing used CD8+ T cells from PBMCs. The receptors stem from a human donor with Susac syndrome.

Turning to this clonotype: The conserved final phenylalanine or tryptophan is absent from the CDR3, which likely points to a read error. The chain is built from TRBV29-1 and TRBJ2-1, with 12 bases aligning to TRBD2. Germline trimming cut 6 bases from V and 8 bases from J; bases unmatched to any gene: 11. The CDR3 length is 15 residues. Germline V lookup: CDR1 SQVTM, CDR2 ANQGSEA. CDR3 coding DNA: TGCAGCGTCCTTACTCTAGCGGGGGGGCTCGATGAGCAGTTCCTC. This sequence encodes CSVLTLAGGLDEQFL.

Written as DNA, the CDR3 is TGTGCCAGCAGCCAGGACCTCTGGGACACTGAAGCTTTCTTT. Translation: CASSQDLWDTEAFF. V and J are TRBV5-6 and TRBJ1-1; D is ambiguous. Germline V gene lookup returns CDR1 SGHDT and CDR2 YYEEEE. The length of the CDR3 is 14 residues. Trimming shortened V by 4 bases and J by 3 bases, and 13 bases separated the two germline ends.

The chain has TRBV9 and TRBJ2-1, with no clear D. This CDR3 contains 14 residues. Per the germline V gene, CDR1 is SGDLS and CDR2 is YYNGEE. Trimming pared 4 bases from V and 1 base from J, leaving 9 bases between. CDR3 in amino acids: CASSPDGSYNEQFF. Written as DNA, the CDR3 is TGTGCCAGCAGCCCCGACGGGTCCTACAATGAGCAGTTCTTC.

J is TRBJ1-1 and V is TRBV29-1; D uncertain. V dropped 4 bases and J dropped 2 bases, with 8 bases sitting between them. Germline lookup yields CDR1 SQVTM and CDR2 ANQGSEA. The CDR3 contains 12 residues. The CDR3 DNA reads TGCAGCGTTGTGGAGGTAAACACTGAAGCTTTCTTT. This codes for CSVVEVNTEAFF.

The CDR3: CASKLADALEQYF. DNA of the CDR3: TGTGCCAGCAAACTAGCGGATGCTTTGGAGCAGTACTTC. This chain joins TRBV2 and TRBJ2-7; TRBD2 matches 8 bases. J gave up 7 bases and V 7 bases, and 9 bases lay outside the gene matches. This CDR3 comprises 13 residues. CDR1 and CDR2 (germline): SNHLY, FYNNEI.

CDR3 protein: CASSLEGGGKNIQYF. CDR3 bases: TGTGCCAGCAGTTTAGAAGGAGGAGGTAAAAACATTCAGTACTTC. The rearrangement joins TRBV28 to TRBJ2-4, with D possibly TRBD2 on 5 matching bases. The CDR3 totals 15 residues. Trimming stripped 2 bases from V and 4 bases from J, with 12 bases between. Germline CDR1 and CDR2: MDHEN and SYDVKM.

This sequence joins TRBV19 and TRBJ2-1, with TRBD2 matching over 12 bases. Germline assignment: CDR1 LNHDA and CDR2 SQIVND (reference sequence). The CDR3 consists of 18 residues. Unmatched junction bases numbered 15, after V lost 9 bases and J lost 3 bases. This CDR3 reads CASQDTRAGLAGYNEQFF. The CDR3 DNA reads TGTGCCAGCCAGGACACCCGCGCGGGACTAGCGGGCTACAATGAGCAGTTCTTC. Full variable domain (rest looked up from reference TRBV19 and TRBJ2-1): DGGITQSPKYLFRKEGQNVTLSCEQNLNHDAMYWYRQDPGQGLRLIYYSQIVNDFQKGDIAEGYSVSREKKESFPLTVTSAQKNPTAFYLCASQDTRAGLAGYNEQFFGPGTRLTVL.

The CDR3 here is CASSSELGANVLTF. DNA for the CDR3: TGTGCCAGCAGTTCGGAGTTAGGGGCCAACGTCCTGACTTTC. The chain recombines TRBV12-3 or TRBV12-4 with TRBJ2-6; D not certain. The CDR3 loop spans 14 amino acids. V lost 4 bases and J 4 bases, leaving 8 bases between the germline ends.

CDR3 residues: CASSQPIFVGQDYGYTF. DNA for the CDR3: TGTGCCAGCAGCCAACCTATTTTCGTGGGACAGGACTATGGCTACACCTTC. V usage is TRBV7-2 and J usage is TRBJ1-2, with 8 nucleotides matching TRBD1. In germline, CDR1 is SGHTA, CDR2 FQGNSA. The CDR3 contains 17 residues. The trim removed 5 bases at V and 3 bases at J, leaving 14 bases unmatched.

Written as DNA, the CDR3 is TGTGCCACCGACACCGGGACAGCATTCTCTGGGGCCAACGTCCTGACTTTC. Translation: CATDTGTAFSGANVLTF. The chain is built from TRBV28 and TRBJ2-6; TRBD1 aligns across 7 bases. The ends lost 10 bases at V and 0 bases at J; junction bases unmatched: 12. This CDR3 is 17 amino acids long. Per germline, CDR1 MDHEN and CDR2 SYDVKM.

CDR3 nucleotides: TGTGCCAGCAGCCAGAACCTAGGAGATACGCAGTATTTT. Translating gives CASSQNLGDTQYF. The genes are TRBV3-1 and TRBJ2-3; D is ambiguous. The length of the CDR3 is 13 residues. The V gene lost 3 bases and the J gene lost 5 bases, with 9 bases spanning the gap. Germline lookup yields CDR1 LGHDT and CDR2 YNNKEL (reference sequence).

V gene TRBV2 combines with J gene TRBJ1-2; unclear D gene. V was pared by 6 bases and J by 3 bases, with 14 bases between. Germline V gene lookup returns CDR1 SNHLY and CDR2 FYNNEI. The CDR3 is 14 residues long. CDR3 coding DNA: TGTGCCAGCAGCCCGCGTGTGACGGACTATGGCTACACCTTC. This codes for CASSPRVTDYGYTF.

The CDR3 region is CASTPGGEKSQPQHF. The CDR3, as DNA: TGTGCCAGTACCCCGGGGGGGGAAAAGAGTCAGCCCCAGCATTTT. The rearrangement uses TRBV19 and TRBJ1-5; TRBD1 might be the D (5 bases). CDR1 is LNHDA and CDR2 is SQIVND in the germline V gene (reference sequence). This CDR3 comprises 15 residues. V was clipped by 7 bases and J by 6 bases, with 19 bases between them. The full variable domain, its missing parts supplied by reference TRBV19 and TRBJ1-5, is DGGITQSPKYLFRKEGQNVTLSCEQNLNHDAMYWYRQDPGQGLRLIYYSQIVNDFQKGDIAEGYSVSREKKESFPLTVTSAQKNPTAFYLCASTPGGEKSQPQHFGDGTRLSIL.

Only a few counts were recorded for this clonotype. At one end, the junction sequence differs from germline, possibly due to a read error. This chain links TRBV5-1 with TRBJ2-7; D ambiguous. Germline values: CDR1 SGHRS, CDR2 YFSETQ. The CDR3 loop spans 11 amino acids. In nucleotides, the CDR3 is TGTGCCAGCAGCTTAGACTACGAGCAGTACTTC. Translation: CASSLDYEQYF.

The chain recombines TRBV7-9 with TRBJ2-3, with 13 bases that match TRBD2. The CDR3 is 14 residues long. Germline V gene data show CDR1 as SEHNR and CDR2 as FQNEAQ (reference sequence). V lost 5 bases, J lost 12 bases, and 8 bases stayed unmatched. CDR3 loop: CASSLGLAGAHQYF. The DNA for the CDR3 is TGTGCCAGCAGCCTTGGACTAGCGGGGGCCCATCAGTATTTT.

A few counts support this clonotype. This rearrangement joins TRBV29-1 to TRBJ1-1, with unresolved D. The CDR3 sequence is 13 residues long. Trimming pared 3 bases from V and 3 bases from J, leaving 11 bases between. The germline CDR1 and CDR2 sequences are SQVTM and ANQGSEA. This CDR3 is CSVEGSGDTEAFF. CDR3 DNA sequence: TGCAGCGTTGAGGGTAGTGGGGACACTGAAGCTTTCTTT.

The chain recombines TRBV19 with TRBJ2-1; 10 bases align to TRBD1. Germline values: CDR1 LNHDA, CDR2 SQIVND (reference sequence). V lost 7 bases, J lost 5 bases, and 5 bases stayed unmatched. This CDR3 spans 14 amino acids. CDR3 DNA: TGTGCCAGTACCAGGGGACAGGGGAACAATGAGCAGTTCTTC. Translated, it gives CASTRGQGNNEQFF.

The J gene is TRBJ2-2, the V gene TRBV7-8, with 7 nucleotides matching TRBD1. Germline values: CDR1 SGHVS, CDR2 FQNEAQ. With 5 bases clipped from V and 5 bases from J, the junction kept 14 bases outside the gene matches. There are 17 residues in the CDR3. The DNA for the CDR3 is TGTGCCAGCAGCCGTAGACAGGGTTCGTGGTCGACCGGGGAGCTGTTTTTT. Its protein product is CASSRRQGSWSTGELFF.

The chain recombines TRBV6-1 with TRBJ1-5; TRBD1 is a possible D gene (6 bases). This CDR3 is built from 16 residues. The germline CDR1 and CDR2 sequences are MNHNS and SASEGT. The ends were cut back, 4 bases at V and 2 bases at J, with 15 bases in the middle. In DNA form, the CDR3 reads TGTGCCAGCAGTGCGGAAACAGGGAGAGGCAATCAGCCCCAGCATTTT. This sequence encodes CASSAETGRGNQPQHF.

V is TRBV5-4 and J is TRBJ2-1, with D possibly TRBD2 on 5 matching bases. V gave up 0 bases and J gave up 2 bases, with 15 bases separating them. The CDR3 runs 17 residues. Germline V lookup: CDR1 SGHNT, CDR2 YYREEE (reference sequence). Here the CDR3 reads CASSLAGGSGTYNEQFF. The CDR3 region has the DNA TGTGCCAGCAGCTTGGCGGGCGGCAGCGGCACCTACAATGAGCAGTTCTTC.

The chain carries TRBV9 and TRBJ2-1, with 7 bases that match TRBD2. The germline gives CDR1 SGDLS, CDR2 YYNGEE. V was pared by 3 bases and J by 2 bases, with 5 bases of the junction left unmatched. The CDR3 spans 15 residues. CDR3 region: CASSDSGSPYNEQFF. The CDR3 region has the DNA TGTGCCAGCAGCGATAGCGGGTCCCCCTACAATGAGCAGTTCTTC. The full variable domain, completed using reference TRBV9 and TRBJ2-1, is DSGVTQTPKHLITATGQRVTLRCSPRSGDLSVYWYQQSLDQGLQFLIQYYNGEERAKGNILERFSAQQFPDLHSELNLSSLELGDSALYFCASSDSGSPYNEQFFGPGTRLTVL.

The CDR3 region has the DNA TGTGCCTGGAGTGTCTCCGACCTCGCGGAGACCCAGTACTTC. Amino acids: CAWSVSDLAETQYF. J is TRBJ2-5 and V is TRBV30; D is uncertain. The germline V gene encodes CDR1 GTSNPN and CDR2 SVGIG (reference sequence). V gave up 0 bases and J gave up 5 bases, with 13 bases separating them. The CDR3 covers 14 residues. Based on the CDR3 plus reference TRBV30 and TRBJ2-5, the full variable domain is SQTIHQWPATLVQPVGSPLSLECTVEGTSNPNLYWYRQAAGRGLQLLFYSVGIGQISSEVPQNLSASRPQDRQFILSSKKLLLSDSGFYLCAWSVSDLAETQYFGPGTRLLVL.

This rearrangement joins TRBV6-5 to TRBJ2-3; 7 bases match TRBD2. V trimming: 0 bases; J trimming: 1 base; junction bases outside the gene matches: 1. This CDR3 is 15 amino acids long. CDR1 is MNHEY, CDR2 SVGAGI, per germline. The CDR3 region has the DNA TGTGCCAGCAGTTACTCGGCGGGGGGCACAGATACGCAGTATTTT. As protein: CASSYSAGGTDTQYF.

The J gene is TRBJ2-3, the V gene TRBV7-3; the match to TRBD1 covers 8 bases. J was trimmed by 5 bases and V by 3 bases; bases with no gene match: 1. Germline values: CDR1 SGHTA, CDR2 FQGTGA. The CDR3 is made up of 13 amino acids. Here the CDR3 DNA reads TGTGCCAGCAGCTTTACAGGGGGAGATACGCAGTATTTT. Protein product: CASSFTGGDTQYF. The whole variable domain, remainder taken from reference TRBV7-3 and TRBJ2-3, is GAGVSQTPSNKVTEKGKYVELRCDPISGHTALYWYRQSLGQGPEFLIYFQGTGAADDSGLPNDRFFAVRPEGSVSTLKIQRTERGDSAVYLCASSFTGGDTQYFGPGTRLTVL.

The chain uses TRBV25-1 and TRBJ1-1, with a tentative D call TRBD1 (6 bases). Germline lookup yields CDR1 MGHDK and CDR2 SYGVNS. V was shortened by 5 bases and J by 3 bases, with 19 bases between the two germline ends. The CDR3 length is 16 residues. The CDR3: CASSPWRGGIDTEAFF. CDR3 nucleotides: TGTGCCAGCAGTCCATGGAGGGGGGGGATAGACACTGAAGCTTTCTTT.

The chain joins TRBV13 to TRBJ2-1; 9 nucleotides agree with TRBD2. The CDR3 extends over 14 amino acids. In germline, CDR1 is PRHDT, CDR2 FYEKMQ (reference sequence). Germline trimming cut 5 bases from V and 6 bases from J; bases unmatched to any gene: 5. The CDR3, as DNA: TGTGCCAGCAGCGGGGCTAGCGGGGTCAATGAGCAGTTCTTC. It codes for CASSGASGVNEQFF.

The DNA for the CDR3 is TGCGCCAGCAGCTTGGTGGGAAGGTCCTACGAGCAGTACTTC. Translation: CASSLVGRSYEQYF. The chain links TRBV5-1 to TRBJ2-7; D is undetermined. CDR1 and CDR2 from the germline V gene are SGHRS and YFSETQ. The V gene lost 0 bases and the J gene lost 1 base, with 8 bases spanning the gap. The CDR3 sequence is 14 residues long.